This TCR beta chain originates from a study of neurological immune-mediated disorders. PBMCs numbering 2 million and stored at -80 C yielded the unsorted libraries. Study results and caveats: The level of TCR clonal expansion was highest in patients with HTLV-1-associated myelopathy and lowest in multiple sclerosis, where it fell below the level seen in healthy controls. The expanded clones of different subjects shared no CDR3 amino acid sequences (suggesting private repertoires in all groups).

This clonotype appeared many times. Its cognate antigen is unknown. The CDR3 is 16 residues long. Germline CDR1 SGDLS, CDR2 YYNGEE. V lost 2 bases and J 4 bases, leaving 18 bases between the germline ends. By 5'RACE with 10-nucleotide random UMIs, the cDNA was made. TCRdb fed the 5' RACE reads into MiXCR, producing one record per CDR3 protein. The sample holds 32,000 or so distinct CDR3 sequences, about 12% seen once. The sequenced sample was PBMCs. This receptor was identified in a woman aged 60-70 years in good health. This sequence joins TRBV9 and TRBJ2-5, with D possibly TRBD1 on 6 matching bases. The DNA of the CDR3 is TGTGCCAGCAGCGTGAGGGGGTATCCGCAGGGAGAGACCCAGTACTTC. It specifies CASSVRGYPQGETQYF. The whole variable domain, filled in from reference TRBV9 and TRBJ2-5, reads DSGVTQTPKHLITATGQRVTLRCSPRSGDLSVYWYQQSLDQGLQFLIQYYNGEERAKGNILERFSAQQFPDLHSELNLSSLELGDSALYFCASSVRGYPQGETQYFGPGTRLLVL.